The rows below give T cell receptor beta chains drawn from one sample of a study of blood T cell repertoires in COVID-19. Assay: immunoSEQ multiplex PCR; the TCRdb copy retains only in-frame clones and omits some. The table has roughly 200,000 clones, roughly 88% seen once. Sequences were obtained from peripheral blood. These receptors all stem from a man aged 40-49 years with acute or convalescent COVID-19. CDR3s include the opening cysteine and the closing phenylalanine or tryptophan. A D gene is named only where the DNA matches it firmly. Rows may omit the clone size; those that give it use once, few, many or a size class.

J gene,clone size,V gene,D gene,CDR3 DNA,CDR3 protein
TRBJ2-3,.,TRBV27,.,TGTGCCAGCAGTTTATCGGGCATAGATACGCAGTATTTT,CASSLSGIDTQYF
TRBJ1-1,.,TRBV6-5,.,TGTGCCAGCAGTTATGAGGACAGAGGGATGAACACTGAAGCTTTCTTT,CASSYEDRGMNTEAFF
TRBJ1-1,once,TRBV5-1,.,TGCGCCAGCAGCTTGGTGGGCTCAGAACACACTGAAGCTTTCTTT,CASSLVGSEHTEAFF
TRBJ2-2,.,TRBV4-1,TRBD1,TGCGCCAGCAGCCAAGGACAGGGAGAGGGCACCGGGGAGCTGTTTTTT,CASSQGQGEGTGELFF
TRBJ2-3,.,TRBV15,TRBD2,TGTGCCACCAGCAAGAGCGGGAGGGGGGCAGATACGCAGTATTTT,CATSKSGRGADTQYF
TRBJ1-1,.,TRBV19,.,TGTGCCAGTAGTATTTCCCCGCGACAGCAGAACACTGAAGCTTTCTTT,CASSISPRQQNTEAFF
TRBJ2-5,.,TRBV5-1,.,TGCGCCAGCAGCGCCGCCGTGGCAGGACAAGAGACCCAGTACTTC,CASSAAVAGQETQYF
TRBJ2-3,.,TRBV18,.,TGTGCCAGCTCACCACTCAGGGTGGGCACAGATACGCAGTATTTT,CASSPLRVGTDTQYF
TRBJ2-3,.,TRBV9,.,TGTGCCAGCAGCGTACCCCCCTCGGGAACCGCGCAGTATTTT,CASSVPPSGTAQYF
TRBJ1-2,.,TRBV6-5,TRBD1,TGTGCCAGCAGTTCCGGACCGGGACAGAACTATGGCTACACCTTC,CASSSGPGQNYGYTF
TRBJ2-3,once,TRBV11-2,.,TGTGCCAGCAGCTTAGCAGGCCTCACAGATACGCAGTATTTT,CASSLAGLTDTQYF
TRBJ1-2,.,TRBV9,TRBD1,TGTGCCAGCAGCGTAACCGGGACAGGGGCCCTTAACTATGGCTACACCTTC,CASSVTGTGALNYGYTF
TRBJ1-2,few,TRBV3-1/TRBV3-2,.,TGTGCCAGCAGCCCATTCTCGGAGTCCAGCTATGGCTACACCTTC,CASSPFSESSYGYTF
TRBJ2-3,.,TRBV7-2,TRBD2,TGTGCCAGCGGCCCCGGCGGGAGGGCCAGCGATACGCAGTATTTT,CASGPGGRASDTQYF
TRBJ1-1,.,TRBV18,.,TGTGCCAGCTCACCATCGACAGCCAACACTGAAGCTTTCTTT,CASSPSTANTEAFF
TRBJ1-3,.,TRBV18,TRBD1,TGTGCCAGCTCACCAGGGACAGGGGGAAGCTCTGGAAACACCATATATTTT,CASSPGTGGSSGNTIYF
TRBJ2-7,.,TRBV5-1,.,TGCGCCAGCAGCTTTCACCAGGGCTACGAGCAGTACTTC,CASSFHQGYEQYF
TRBJ2-7,.,TRBV18,TRBD1,TGTGCCAGCTCACCACCGGTTGCCAGGGGGTACGAGCAGTACTTC,CASSPPVARGYEQYF
TRBJ2-3,once,TRBV4-2,.,TGTGCCAGCCTACCCCGGGCGGGATCCACAGATACGCAGTATTTT,CASLPRAGSTDTQYF
TRBJ2-1,.,TRBV5-1,TRBD2,TGCGCCAGCAGCTTACTAAGAGAACCCAACCCGGGACTAGCGGAGACCCGAGGCGGTGAGCAGTTCTTC,CASSLLREPNPGLAETRGGEQFF
TRBJ2-2,.,TRBV9,.,TGTGCCAGCAGCGTAGGACTGCAACCCACCGGGGAGCTGTTTTTT,CASSVGLQPTGELFF
TRBJ1-2,.,TRBV7-9,.,TGTGCCAGCAGCTTATCAGGGACTAACTATGGCTACACCTTC,CASSLSGTNYGYTF
TRBJ1-1,.,TRBV5-1,TRBD1,TGCGCCAGCAGCACGAACAGGGGGCCCGAAGCTTTCTTT,CASSTNRGPEAFF
TRBJ2-3,.,TRBV29-1,TRBD2,TGCAGCGTTGATGGACTAGCGGGACTAACAGATACGCAGTATTTT,CSVDGLAGLTDTQYF
TRBJ1-4,.,TRBV19,.,TGTGCCAGTAGTTCGCGCGCTTCTAATGAAAAACTGTTTTTT,CASSSRASNEKLFF
TRBJ1-2,.,TRBV6-5,TRBD1,TGTGCCAGCAGTAGGACAGGGGATGGCTACACCTTC,CASSRTGDGYTF
TRBJ2-1,.,TRBV5-1,TRBD2,TGCGCCAGCAGCTGGGGAGGAGCGGGAGCCATAGGTGAGCAGTTCTTC,CASSWGGAGAIGEQFF
TRBJ1-2,.,TRBV30,TRBD1,TGTGCCTGGAGTTCAAGACAGGGGAATGGCTACACCTTC,CAWSSRQGNGYTF
TRBJ1-2,.,TRBV12-3/TRBV12-4,.,TGTGCCAGCAGTCCACGGACAGATTTTGGCTACACCTTC,CASSPRTDFGYTF
TRBJ1-2,.,TRBV2,TRBD1,TGTGCCAGCAGTGAACTCGGACAGGCCCCCTATGGCTACACCTTC,CASSELGQAPYGYTF
TRBJ2-3,.,TRBV5-4,.,TGTGCCAGCAGCACTAACGCGGTAGATACGCAGTATTTT,CASSTNAVDTQYF
TRBJ1-2,.,TRBV3-1/TRBV3-2,.,TGTGCCAGCAGCGGAGCGAACTATGGCTACACCTTC,CASSGANYGYTF
TRBJ1-6,.,TRBV5-1,.,TGCGCCAGCAGTACCGGCAGGGGTCCTCTCTATAATTCACCCCTCCACTTT,CASSTGRGPLYNSPLHF
TRBJ2-1,.,TRBV7-9,TRBD2,TGTGCCAGCAGCTTACGGGCTAGCGGGTACAATGAGCAGTTCTTC,CASSLRASGYNEQFF
TRBJ2-1,few,TRBV3-1/TRBV3-2,.,TGTGCCAGCAGCCAGTCGAAAGCCCGGGGAGACTCCTACAATGAGCAGTTCTTC,CASSQSKARGDSYNEQFF
TRBJ2-1,.,TRBV19,TRBD2,TGTGCCAGCACTAGCGGGAGAACCTACAATGAGCAGTTCTTC,CASTSGRTYNEQFF
TRBJ2-3,.,TRBV9,.,TGTGCCAGCAGCGTAGGCCCGGGCACAGATACGCAGTATTTT,CASSVGPGTDTQYF
TRBJ1-2,.,TRBV11-2,.,TGTGCCAGCTGGGGAGGGGCCTCTGGCTACACCTTC,CASWGGASGYTF
TRBJ1-2,.,TRBV5-6,.,TGTGCCAGCAGCTTTTCACAGGGCGTGGGTGGCTACACCTTC,CASSFSQGVGGYTF
TRBJ1-6,.,TRBV7-9,.,TGTGCCAGCAGCTTACAGCTTCCGAGGGATAATTCACCCCTCCACTTT,CASSLQLPRDNSPLHF
TRBJ2-2,.,TRBV28,.,TGTGCCAGCACCAATCTAAGACTAGTAAAGAACACCGGGGAGCTGTTTTTT,CASTNLRLVKNTGELFF
TRBJ2-7,.,TRBV6-5,TRBD1,TGTGCCAGCAGTTCGGGACAGGTAAAAGACTACGAGCAGTACTTC,CASSSGQVKDYEQYF
TRBJ1-3,.,TRBV7-2,TRBD1,TGTGCCAGCAGCCCAAGGACAGGGTCTGGAAACACCATATATTTT,CASSPRTGSGNTIYF